The next 5 T cell receptor beta chains were all read from a single sample in a study of glioma-infiltrating T cells. Using RNA template, CDR3s of TCR alpha and beta were amplified with iRepertoire arm-PCR. TCRdb passed the multiplex PCR reads through MiXCR, listing each CDR3 protein once. The profile shows approximately 110,000 distinct CDR3 sequences, approximately 23% of them singletons. The specimen sequenced was glioma tissue, nonneoplastic brain tissue, or PBMCs (not recorded which). These TCRs come from a human donor with low-grade glioma or glioblastoma, undergoing nonglioma brain surgery, or in good health (not recorded which).

This clonotype was detected many times. The chain has TRBV4-2 and TRBJ1-3; D is ambiguous. From germline, CDR1 is LGHNA and CDR2 YNFKEQ. Trimming cost V 1 base and J 2 bases, with 6 bases left between them. This CDR3 comprises 14 residues. The CDR3 loop reads CASSQGDTGNTIYF. CDR3 coding DNA: TGTGCCAGCAGCCAAGGGGATACTGGAAACACCATATATTTT.

This clonotype occurred a few times. One base away lies a much larger clone, so this may be a sequencing read error. The CDR3 is CASSPRWTGGYEQYF. CDR3 nucleotides: TGTGCCAGCAGTCCCCGGTGGACAGGGGGATACGAGCAGTACTTC. The chain recombines TRBV27 with TRBJ2-7, with 10 bases fitting TRBD1. The CDR3 is 15 amino acids. Trimming at V came to 5 bases and at J to 4 bases, leaving 8 bases not matched to a gene. Germline V gives CDR1 MNHEY, CDR2 SMNVEV (reference sequence).

Points on this clonotype: This may arise from a read error, as a much more abundant clone is one base away. The V and J genes are TRBV6-5 and TRBJ1-6, with 7 positions matching TRBD1. The CDR3 runs to 14 residues. Germline loops: CDR1 MNHEY, CDR2 SVGAGI. The CDR3 bases are TGCGCCAGCGGGACACAGGGGCCCGGTTCACCCCTCCACTTT. Amino acid sequence: CASGTQGPGSPLHF.

This chain connects TRBV10-3 to TRBJ2-1; the D is unclear. V lost 3 bases, J lost 0 bases, and 12 bases lay in between. Germline values: CDR1 ENHRY, CDR2 SYGVKD. The CDR3 runs 16 residues. The CDR3 region is CAISEYRFSSYNEQFF. In DNA, the CDR3 is TGTGCCATCAGTGAATATAGGTTTAGCTCCTACAATGAGCAGTTCTTC.

This clonotype has a count of ten or more. This chain joins TRBV6-6 and TRBJ2-3; D unclear. V was pared by 2 bases and J by 2 bases, with 5 bases between. The CDR3 runs 13 residues. CDR1 and CDR2 from the germline V gene are MNHNY and SVGAGI (reference sequence). The CDR3 DNA is TGTGCCAGCAGTTACCGAATCACAGATACGCAGTATTTT. It specifies CASSYRITDTQYF.